One sample yielded the 8 T cell receptor beta chains listed below, sequenced in a study of T cells in Graves' hyperthyroidism and ophthalmopathy. TCR beta CDR3 regions were amplified from RNA transcripts. HTBI primers were the set used in a first-round RT-PCR of the TCR CDR3. TCRdb re-analysed the multiplex PCR reads in MiXCR, keeping a single row per CDR3 protein. The sample includes around 700,000 distinct CDR3 sequences, around 20% of them seen just once. The sequencing sample was made of blood. These receptor sequences come from a woman aged 45 to 65 with Graves' hyperthyroidism that later progressed to Graves' ophthalmopathy.

The chain has TRBV10-3 and TRBJ1-2, with D maybe TRBD1 (6 bases). This CDR3 is 16 amino acids long. V was cut by 0 bases and J by 2 bases, with 13 bases left in between. The germline V gene has CDR1 ENHRY and CDR2 SYGVKD. The CDR3 coding sequence is TGTGCCATCAGTGAGTCCCAGTTAACAGGGAACTATGGCTACACCTTC. Encoded protein: CAISESQLTGNYGYTF.

V and J are TRBV29-1 and TRBJ2-1, with 7 bases matching TRBD1. The trim removed 1 base at V and 6 bases at J, leaving 6 bases unmatched. Germline loops: CDR1 SQVTM, CDR2 ANQGSEA. The CDR3 extends over 14 amino acids. In DNA form, the CDR3 reads TGCAGCGTTGAAGGGACAGGTGAATCCAATGAGCAGTTCTTC. It codes for CSVEGTGESNEQFF.

This clonotype was found many times. The CDR3: CASSQDPRRGMNTEAFF. In nucleotides, the CDR3 is TGTGCCAGCAGCCAAGATCCCCGTCGGGGGATGAACACTGAAGCTTTCTTT. The chain combines TRBV3-1 with TRBJ1-1, with D possibly being TRBD1 (5 bases). V was clipped by 0 bases and J by 0 bases, with 14 bases between them. This CDR3 contains 17 residues. Germline-derived CDR1 and CDR2 are LGHDT and YNNKEL (reference sequence).

The chain combines TRBV4-1 with TRBJ2-7; TRBD2 agrees at 7 bases. Germline V CDR1 and CDR2: MGHRA, YSYEKL. V dropped 4 bases and J dropped 5; count of bases not matched to a gene: 5. This CDR3 is 13 amino acids long. The CDR3 region is CASSREGGDEQYF. The CDR3 DNA reads TGCGCCAGCAGCCGGGAGGGAGGGGACGAGCAGTACTTC.

In this sample, this clonotype turned up many times. The gene calls are TRBV10-3 and TRBJ2-1, with 11 bases identical to TRBD2. The length of the CDR3 is 15 residues. Germline CDR1 and CDR2: ENHRY and SYGVKD. Germline trimming cut 0 bases from V and 8 bases from J; bases unmatched to any gene: 3. The DNA for the CDR3 is TGTGCCATCAGTGAGTCGACTAGCGGGGTCCATGAGCAGTTCTTC. Translating gives CAISESTSGVHEQFF.

This clonotype came up many times. The V call is TRBV30, the J call TRBJ1-2, with D hard to call. V dropped 5 bases and J dropped 4 bases, with 8 bases sitting between them. Germline V gives CDR1 GTSNPN, CDR2 SVGIG (reference sequence). The length of the CDR3 is 11 residues. CDR3 nucleotide sequence: TGTGCCTGGGGCGGTGGCTATGGCTACACCTTC. Translation gives CAWGGGYGYTF.

The V call is TRBV19, the J call TRBJ1-2; unclear D gene. Trimming shortened V by 6 bases and J by 3 bases, and 20 bases separated the two germline ends. This CDR3 region has 16 residues. CDR1 LNHDA and CDR2 SQIVND come from the germline V gene (reference sequence). This chain's CDR3 is CASSTPRGIDYYGYTF. The CDR3 coding sequence is TGTGCCAGTAGCACCCCCCGGGGTATAGATTACTATGGCTACACCTTC. Looking up the rest from reference TRBV19 and TRBJ1-2 gives the full variable domain: DGGITQSPKYLFRKEGQNVTLSCEQNLNHDAMYWYRQDPGQGLRLIYYSQIVNDFQKGDIAEGYSVSREKKESFPLTVTSAQKNPTAFYLCASSTPRGIDYYGYTFGSGTRLTVV.

This clonotype was counted between two and nine times. The V and J genes are TRBV4-1 and TRBJ1-2, with 7 bases identical to TRBD1. This CDR3 is built from 18 residues. The trim removed 0 bases at V and 4 bases at J, leaving 14 bases unmatched. CDR1 and CDR2 (germline): MGHRA, YSYEKL. The CDR3 loop reads CASSQERGGRGTSYGYTF. As DNA, the CDR3 is TGCGCCAGCAGCCAAGAAAGGGGGGGCAGGGGGACCTCCTATGGCTACACCTTC.